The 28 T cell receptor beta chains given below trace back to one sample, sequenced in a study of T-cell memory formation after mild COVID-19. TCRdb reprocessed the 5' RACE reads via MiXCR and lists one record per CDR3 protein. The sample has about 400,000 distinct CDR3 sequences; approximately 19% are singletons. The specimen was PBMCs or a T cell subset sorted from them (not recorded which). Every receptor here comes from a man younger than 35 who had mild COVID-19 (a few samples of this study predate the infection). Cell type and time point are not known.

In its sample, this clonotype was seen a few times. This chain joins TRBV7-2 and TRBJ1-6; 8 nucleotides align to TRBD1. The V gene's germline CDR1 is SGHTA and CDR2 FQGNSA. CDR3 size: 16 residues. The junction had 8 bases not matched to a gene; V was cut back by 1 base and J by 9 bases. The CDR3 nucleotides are TGTGCCAGCAGCTTAGGATTCAGGGGGCTGATTTCACCCCTCCACTTT. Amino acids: CASSLGFRGLISPLHF.

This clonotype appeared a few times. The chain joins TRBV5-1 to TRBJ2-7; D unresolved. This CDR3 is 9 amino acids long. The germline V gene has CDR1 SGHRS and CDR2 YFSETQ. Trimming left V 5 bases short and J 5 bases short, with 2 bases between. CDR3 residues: CASRHEQYV. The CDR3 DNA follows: TGCGCCAGCAGGCACGAGCAGTACGTC.

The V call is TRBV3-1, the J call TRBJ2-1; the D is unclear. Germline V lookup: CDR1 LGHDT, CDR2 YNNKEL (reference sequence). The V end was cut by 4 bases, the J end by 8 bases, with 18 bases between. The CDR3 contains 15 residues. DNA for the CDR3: TGTGCCAGCAGCCCCCCTGGGTTTGGGCTCGATGAGCAGTTCTTC. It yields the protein CASSPPGFGLDEQFF.

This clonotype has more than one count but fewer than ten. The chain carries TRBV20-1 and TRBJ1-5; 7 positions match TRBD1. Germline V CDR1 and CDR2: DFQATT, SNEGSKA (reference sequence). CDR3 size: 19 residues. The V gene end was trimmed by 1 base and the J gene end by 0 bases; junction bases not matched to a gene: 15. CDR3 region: CSARGRLETGLYSNQPQHF. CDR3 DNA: TGCAGTGCTAGAGGCAGGCTGGAGACAGGGCTTTATAGCAATCAGCCCCAGCATTTT.

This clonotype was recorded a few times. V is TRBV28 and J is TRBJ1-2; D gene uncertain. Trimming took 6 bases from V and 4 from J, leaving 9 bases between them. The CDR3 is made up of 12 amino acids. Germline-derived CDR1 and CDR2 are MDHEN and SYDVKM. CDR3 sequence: CASRWDIYGYTF. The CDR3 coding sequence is TGTGCCAGCAGGTGGGATATCTATGGCTACACCTTC.

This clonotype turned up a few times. CDR3 sequence (DNA): TGCGCCAGCAGCCGCAGACTCGTTAATTCACCCCTCCACTTT. Residues: CASSRRLVNSPLHF. The chain couples TRBV5-1 to TRBJ1-6; D gene unclear. Germline V CDR1 and CDR2: SGHRS, YFSETQ. Trimming removed 4 bases at V and 6 bases at J, with 11 bases between. This CDR3 has 14 amino acids. Supplemented by reference TRBV5-1 and TRBJ1-6, the full variable domain reads KAGVTQTPRYLIKTRGQQVTLSCSPISGHRSVSWYQQTPGQGLQFLFEYFSETQRNKGNFPGRFSGRQFSNSRSEMNVSTLELGDSALYLCASSRRLVNSPLHFGNGTRLTVT.

The CDR3 protein is CASSPGTGVVEQYV. The CDR3, as DNA: TGTGCCAGCAGCCCCGGGACAGGGGTGGTAGAGCAGTACGTC. The chain uses TRBV7-9 and TRBJ2-7; 10 nucleotides align to TRBD1. The CDR3 contains 14 residues. J was trimmed by 7 bases and V by 5 bases; bases with no gene match: 8. In germline, CDR1 is SEHNR, CDR2 FQNEAQ (reference sequence).

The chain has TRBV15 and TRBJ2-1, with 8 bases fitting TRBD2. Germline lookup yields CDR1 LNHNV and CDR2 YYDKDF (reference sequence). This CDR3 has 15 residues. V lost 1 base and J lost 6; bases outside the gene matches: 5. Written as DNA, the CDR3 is TGTGCCACCAGCAGAGTCGGGGGGGCAGGCAATGAGCAGTTCTTC. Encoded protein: CATSRVGGAGNEQFF.

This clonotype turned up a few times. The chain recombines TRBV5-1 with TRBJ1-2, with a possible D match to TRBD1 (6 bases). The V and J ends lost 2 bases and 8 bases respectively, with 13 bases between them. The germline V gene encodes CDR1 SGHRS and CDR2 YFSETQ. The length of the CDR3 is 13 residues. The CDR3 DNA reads TGCGCCAGCAGCTTTGTCCAGGACAGAGGCTACACCTTC. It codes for CASSFVQDRGYTF.

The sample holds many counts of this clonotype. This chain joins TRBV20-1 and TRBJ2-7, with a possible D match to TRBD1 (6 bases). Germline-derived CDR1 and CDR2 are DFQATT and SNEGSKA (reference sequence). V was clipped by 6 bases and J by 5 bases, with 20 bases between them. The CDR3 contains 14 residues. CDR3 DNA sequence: TGCAGTGCCCCCAACAGGGACGGTGCCGACGAGCAGTACTTC. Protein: CSAPNRDGADEQYF.

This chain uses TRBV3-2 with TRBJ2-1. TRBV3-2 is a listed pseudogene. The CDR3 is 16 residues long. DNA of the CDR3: TGTGCCAGCAGCCAAGAGGGATCGATCGGCTACAATGAGCAGTTCTTC. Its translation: CASSQEGSIGYNEQFF.

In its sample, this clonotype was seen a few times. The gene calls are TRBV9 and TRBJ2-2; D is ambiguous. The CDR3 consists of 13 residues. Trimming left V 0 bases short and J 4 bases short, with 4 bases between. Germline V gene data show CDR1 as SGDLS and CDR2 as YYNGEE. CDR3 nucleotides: TGTGCCAGCAGCGTAGTAGCCACCGGGGAGCTGTTTTTT. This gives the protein CASSVVATGELFF.

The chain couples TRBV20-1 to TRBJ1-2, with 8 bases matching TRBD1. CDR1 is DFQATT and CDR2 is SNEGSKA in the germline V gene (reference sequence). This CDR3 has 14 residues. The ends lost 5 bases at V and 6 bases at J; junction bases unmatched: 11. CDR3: CSARSDRENHGYTF. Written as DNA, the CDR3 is TGCAGTGCTCGATCGGACAGGGAAAACCATGGCTACACCTTC.

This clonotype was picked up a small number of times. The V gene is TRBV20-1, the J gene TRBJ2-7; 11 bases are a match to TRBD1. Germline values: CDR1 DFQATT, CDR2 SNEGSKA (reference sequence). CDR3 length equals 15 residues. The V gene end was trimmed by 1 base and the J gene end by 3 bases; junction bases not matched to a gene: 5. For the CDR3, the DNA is TGCAGTGCTAGAGGAGGGACAGGGGGACACTACGAGCAGTACTTC. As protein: CSARGGTGGHYEQYF.

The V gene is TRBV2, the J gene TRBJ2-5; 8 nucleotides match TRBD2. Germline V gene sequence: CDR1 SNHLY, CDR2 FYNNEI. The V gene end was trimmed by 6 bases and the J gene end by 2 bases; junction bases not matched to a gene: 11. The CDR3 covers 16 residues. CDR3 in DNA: TGTGCCAGCAGCCTACCGGGACTAGGGAAACAAGAGACCCAGTACTTC. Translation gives CASSLPGLGKQETQYF. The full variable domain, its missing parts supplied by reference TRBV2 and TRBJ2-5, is EPEVTQTPSHQVTQMGQEVILRCVPISNHLYFYWYRQILGQKVEFLVSFYNNEISEKSEIFDDQFSVERPDGSNFTLKIRSTKLEDSAMYFCASSLPGLGKQETQYFGPGTRLLVL.

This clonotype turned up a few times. CDR3 bases: TGTGCCAGCAGCGAGGGTTACTCCTACAATGAGCAGTTCTTC. Its protein is CASSEGYSYNEQFF. V and J are TRBV7-9 and TRBJ2-1; D might be TRBD2 (5 bases). In germline, CDR1 is SEHNR, CDR2 FQNEAQ (reference sequence). This CDR3 has 14 residues. V lost 5 bases and J lost 0, with 8 bases in between.

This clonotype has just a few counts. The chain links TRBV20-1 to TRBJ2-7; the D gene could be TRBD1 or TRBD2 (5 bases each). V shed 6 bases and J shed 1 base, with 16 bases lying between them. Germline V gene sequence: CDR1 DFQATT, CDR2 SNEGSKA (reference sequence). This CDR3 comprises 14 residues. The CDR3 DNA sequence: TGCAGTGCCCTCCGGGACGGAGTATCCTACGAGCAGTACTTC. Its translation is CSALRDGVSYEQYF.

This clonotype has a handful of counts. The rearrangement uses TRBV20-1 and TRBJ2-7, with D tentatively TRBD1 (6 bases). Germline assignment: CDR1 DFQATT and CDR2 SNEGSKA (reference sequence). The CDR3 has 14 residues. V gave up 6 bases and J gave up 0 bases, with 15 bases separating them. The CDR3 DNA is TGCAGTGCCACCAGGGGCTACCCCTCCTACGAGCAGTACTTC. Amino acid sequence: CSATRGYPSYEQYF.

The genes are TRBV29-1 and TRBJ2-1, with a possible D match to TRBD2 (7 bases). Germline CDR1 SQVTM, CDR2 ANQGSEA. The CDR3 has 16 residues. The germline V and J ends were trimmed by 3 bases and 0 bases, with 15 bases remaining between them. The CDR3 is CSVEGGAGSSYNEQFF. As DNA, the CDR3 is TGCAGCGTTGAGGGGGGGGCAGGGAGCTCCTACAATGAGCAGTTCTTC.

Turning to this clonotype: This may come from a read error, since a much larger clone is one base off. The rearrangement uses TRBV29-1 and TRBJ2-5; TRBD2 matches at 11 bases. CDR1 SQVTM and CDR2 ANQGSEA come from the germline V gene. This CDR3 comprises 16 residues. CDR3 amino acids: CIVDLLAGGPRETQYF. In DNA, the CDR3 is TGCATCGTCGACCTATTAGCGGGGGGGCCGAGAGAGACCCAGTACTTC.

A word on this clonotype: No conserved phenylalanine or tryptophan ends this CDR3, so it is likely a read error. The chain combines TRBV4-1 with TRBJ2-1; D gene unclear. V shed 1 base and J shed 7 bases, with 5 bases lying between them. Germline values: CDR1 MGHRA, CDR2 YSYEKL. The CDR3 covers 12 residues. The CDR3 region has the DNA TGCGCCAGCAGCCAAGGGCCGAATGAGCAGTTCTCC. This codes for CASSQGPNEQFS.

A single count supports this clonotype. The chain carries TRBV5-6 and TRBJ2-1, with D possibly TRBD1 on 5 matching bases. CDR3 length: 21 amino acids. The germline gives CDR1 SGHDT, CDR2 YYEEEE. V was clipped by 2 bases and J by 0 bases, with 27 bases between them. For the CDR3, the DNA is TGTGCCAGCAGCTTTTTGGCCTTTTCCGAGGAGTGGGGCTTCTCCTACAATGAGCAGTTCTTC. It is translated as CASSFLAFSEEWGFSYNEQFF.

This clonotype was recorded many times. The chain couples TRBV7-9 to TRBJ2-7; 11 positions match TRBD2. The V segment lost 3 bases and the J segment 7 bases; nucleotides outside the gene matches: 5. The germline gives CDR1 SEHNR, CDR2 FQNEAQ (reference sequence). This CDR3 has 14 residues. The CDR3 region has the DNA TGTGCCAGCAGCTTTGCTAGCGGGGGGTTTGAGCAGTACGTC. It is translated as CASSFASGGFEQYV.

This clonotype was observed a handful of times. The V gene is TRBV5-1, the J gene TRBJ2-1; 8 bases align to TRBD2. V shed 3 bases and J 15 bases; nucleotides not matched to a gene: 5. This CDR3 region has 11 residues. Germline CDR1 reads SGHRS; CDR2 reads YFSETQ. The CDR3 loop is CASSSGLAPFF. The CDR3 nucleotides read TGCGCCAGCAGCTCCGGACTAGCCCCGTTCTTC.

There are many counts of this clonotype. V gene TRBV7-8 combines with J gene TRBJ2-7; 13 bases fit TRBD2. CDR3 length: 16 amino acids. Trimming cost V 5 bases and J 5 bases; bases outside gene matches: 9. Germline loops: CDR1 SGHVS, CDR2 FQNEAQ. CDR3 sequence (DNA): TGTGCCAGCAGCGCAAGCGGACTAGCGGGGGCAGACGAGCAGTACTTC. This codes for CASSASGLAGADEQYF.

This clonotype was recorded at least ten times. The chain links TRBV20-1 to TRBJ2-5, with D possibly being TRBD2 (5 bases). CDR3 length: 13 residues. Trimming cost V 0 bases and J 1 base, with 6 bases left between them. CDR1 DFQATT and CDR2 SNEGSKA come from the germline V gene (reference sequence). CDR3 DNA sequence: TGCAGTGCTAGAGATCTAGCCCAAGAGACCCAGTACTTC. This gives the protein CSARDLAQETQYF.

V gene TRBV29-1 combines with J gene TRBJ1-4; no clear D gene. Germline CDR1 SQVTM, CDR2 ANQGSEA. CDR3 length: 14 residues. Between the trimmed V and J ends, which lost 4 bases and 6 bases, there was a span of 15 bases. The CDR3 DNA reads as TGCAGCGTTGTTCTTAGTGTTTTGGATGAAAAACTGTTTTTT. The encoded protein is CSVVLSVLDEKLFF.

The CDR3 loop is CASSPFDGSTDTQYF. CDR3 DNA sequence: TGTGCCAGCAGCCCCTTTGACGGGAGCACAGATACGCAGTATTTT. The chain combines TRBV3-1 with TRBJ2-3; no clear D. V shed 4 bases and J shed 0 bases, with 11 bases lying between them. CDR1 is LGHDT, CDR2 YNNKEL, per germline (reference sequence). The CDR3 has 15 residues.